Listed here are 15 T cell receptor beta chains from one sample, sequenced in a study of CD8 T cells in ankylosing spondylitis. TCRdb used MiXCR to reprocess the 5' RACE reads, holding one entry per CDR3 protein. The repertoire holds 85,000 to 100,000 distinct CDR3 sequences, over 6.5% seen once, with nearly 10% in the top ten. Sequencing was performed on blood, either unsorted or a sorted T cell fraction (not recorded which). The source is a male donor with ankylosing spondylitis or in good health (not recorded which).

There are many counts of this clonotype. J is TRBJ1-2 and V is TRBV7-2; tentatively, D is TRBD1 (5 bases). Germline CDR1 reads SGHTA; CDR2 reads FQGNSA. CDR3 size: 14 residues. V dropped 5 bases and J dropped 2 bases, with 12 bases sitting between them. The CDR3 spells CASSKGLPNYGYTF. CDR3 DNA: TGTGCCAGCAGCAAGGGGCTCCCCAACTATGGCTACACCTTC.

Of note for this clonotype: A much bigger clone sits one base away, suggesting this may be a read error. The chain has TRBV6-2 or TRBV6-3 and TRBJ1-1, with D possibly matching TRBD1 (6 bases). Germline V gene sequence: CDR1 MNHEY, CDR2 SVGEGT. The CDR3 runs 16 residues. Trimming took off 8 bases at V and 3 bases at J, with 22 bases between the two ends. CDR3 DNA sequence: TGTGCCAGCGGAACACGTCAGGGGTCTCTGGACACTGAAGCTTTCTTT. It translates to CASGTRQGSLDTEAFF.

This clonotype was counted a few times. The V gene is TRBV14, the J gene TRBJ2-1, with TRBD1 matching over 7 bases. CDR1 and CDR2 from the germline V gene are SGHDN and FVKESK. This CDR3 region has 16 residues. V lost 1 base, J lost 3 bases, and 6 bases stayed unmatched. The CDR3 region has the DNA TGTGCCAGCAGCCAAGCTCCGGACAGGTTCTACAATGAGCAGTTCTTC. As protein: CASSQAPDRFYNEQFF.

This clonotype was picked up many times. In DNA, the CDR3 is TGTGCCATCAGTTCGGACAGACACAATGAGCAGTTCTTC. Translating it yields CAISSDRHNEQFF. V is TRBV10-3 and J is TRBJ2-1; D is possibly TRBD1 (6 bases). The CDR3 contains 13 residues. Germline CDR1 and CDR2: ENHRY and SYGVKD. V dropped 5 bases and J dropped 5 bases, with 10 bases sitting between them.

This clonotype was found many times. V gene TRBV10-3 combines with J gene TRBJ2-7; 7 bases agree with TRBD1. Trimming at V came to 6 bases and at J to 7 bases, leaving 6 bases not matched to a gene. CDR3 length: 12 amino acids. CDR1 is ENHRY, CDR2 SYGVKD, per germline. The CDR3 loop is CAIRDRVGEQYF. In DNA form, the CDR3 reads TGTGCCATCAGAGACAGGGTAGGGGAGCAGTACTTC.

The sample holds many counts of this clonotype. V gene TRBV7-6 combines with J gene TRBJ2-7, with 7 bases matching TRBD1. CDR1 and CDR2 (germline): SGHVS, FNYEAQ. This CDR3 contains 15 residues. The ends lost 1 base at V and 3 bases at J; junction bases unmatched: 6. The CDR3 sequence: CASSLGPRGLYEQYF. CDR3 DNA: TGTGCCAGCAGCTTAGGCCCAAGGGGGCTCTACGAGCAGTACTTC.

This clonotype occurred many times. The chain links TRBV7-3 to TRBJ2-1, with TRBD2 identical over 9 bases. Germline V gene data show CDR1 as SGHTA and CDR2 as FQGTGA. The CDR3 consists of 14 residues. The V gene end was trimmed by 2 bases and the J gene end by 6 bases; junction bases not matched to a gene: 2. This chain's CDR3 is CASSLGGGGNEQFF. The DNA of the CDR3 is TGTGCCAGCAGCTTAGGCGGGGGGGGCAATGAGCAGTTCTTC.

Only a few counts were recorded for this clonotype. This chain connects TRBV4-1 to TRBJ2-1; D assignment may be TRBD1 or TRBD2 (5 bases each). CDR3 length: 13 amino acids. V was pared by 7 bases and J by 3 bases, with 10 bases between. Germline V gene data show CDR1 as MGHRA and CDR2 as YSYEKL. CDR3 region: CASMGTLYNEQFF. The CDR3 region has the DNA TGCGCCAGCATGGGGACGCTCTACAATGAGCAGTTCTTC.

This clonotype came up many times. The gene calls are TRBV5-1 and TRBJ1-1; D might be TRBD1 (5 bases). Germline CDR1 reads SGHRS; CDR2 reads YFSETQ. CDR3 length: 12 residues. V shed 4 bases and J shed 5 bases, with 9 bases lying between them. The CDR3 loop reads CASSRAGTEAFF. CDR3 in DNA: TGCGCCAGCAGCAGGGCAGGGACTGAAGCTTTCTTT. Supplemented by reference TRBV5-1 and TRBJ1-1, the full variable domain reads KAGVTQTPRYLIKTRGQQVTLSCSPISGHRSVSWYQQTPGQGLQFLFEYFSETQRNKGNFPGRFSGRQFSNSRSEMNVSTLELGDSALYLCASSRAGTEAFFGQGTRLTVV.

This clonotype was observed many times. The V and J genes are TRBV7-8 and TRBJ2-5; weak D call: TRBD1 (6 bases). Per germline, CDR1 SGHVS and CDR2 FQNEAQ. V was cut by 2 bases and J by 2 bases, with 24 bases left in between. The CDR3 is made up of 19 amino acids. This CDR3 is CASSLLGQLPGGFQETQYF. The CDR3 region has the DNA TGTGCCAGCAGCTTATTAGGACAGCTCCCCGGTGGGTTTCAAGAGACCCAGTACTTC.

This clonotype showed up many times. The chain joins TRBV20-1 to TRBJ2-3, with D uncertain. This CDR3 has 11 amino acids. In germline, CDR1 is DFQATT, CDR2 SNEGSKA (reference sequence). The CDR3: CSITRPDTQYF. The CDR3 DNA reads TGCAGCATAACCCGGCCAGATACGCAGTATTTT.

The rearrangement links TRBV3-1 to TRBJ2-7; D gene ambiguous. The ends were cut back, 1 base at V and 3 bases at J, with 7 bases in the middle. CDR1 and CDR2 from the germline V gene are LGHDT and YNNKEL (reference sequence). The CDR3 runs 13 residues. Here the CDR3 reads CASSQVRFYEQYF. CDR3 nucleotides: TGTGCCAGCAGCCAAGTTAGGTTCTACGAGCAGTACTTC.

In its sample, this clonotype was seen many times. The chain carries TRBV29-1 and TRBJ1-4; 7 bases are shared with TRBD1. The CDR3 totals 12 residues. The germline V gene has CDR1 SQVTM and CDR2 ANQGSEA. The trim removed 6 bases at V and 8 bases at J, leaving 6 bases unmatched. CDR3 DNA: TGCAGCGTCCGGGACAGCGTCGAAAAACTGTTTTTT. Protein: CSVRDSVEKLFF.

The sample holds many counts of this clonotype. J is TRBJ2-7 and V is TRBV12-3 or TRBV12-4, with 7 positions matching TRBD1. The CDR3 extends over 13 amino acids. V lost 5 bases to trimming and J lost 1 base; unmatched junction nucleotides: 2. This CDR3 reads CASSRDRSYEQYF. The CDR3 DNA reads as TGTGCCAGCAGTCGGGACAGATCCTACGAGCAGTACTTC.

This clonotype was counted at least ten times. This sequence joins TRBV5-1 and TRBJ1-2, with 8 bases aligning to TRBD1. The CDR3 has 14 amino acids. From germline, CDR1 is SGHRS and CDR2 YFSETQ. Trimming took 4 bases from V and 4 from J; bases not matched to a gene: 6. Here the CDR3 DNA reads TGCGCCAGCAGCCCCGGACAGGGTGTCTATGGCTACACCTTC. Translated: CASSPGQGVYGYTF.